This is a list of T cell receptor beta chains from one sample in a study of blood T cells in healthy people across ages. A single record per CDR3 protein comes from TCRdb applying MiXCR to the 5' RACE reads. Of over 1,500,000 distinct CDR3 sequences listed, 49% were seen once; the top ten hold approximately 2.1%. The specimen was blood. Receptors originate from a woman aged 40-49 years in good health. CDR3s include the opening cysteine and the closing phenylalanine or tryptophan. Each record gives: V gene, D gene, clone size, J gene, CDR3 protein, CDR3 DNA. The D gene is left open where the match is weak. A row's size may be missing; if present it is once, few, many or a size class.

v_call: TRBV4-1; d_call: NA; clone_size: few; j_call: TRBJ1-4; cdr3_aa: CASSFRGPTGLRNEKLFF; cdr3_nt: TGCGCCAGCAGCTTTAGAGGTCCCACAGGCTTAAGGAATGAAAAACTGTTTTTT
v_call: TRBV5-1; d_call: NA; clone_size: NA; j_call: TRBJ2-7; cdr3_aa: CASSLRWDLGEQYF; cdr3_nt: TGCGCCAGCAGCTTGAGGTGGGATCTAGGCGAGCAGTACTTC
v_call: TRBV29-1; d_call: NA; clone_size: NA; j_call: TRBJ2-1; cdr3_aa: CSVGAGDYNEQFF; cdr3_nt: TGCAGCGTTGGGGCCGGGGACTACAATGAGCAGTTCTTC
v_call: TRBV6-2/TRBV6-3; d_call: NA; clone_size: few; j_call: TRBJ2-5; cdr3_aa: CASSYSISRGDQETQYF; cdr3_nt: TGTGCCAGCAGTTACTCGATTTCCAGGGGCGACCAAGAGACCCAGTACTTC
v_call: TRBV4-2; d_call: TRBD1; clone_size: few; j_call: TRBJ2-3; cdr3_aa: CASSARQGSSTDTQYF; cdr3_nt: TGTGCCAGCAGCGCCAGACAGGGGTCGAGCACAGATACGCAGTATTTT
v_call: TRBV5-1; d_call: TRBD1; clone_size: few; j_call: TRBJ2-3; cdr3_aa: CASSPHLQGTDTQYF; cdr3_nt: TGCGCCAGCAGCCCACACCTACAGGGGACAGATACGCAGTATTTT
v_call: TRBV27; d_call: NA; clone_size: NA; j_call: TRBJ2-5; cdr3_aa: CASRGQAVGLGETQYF; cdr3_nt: TGTGCCAGCCGAGGGCAGGCAGTAGGGTTGGGAGAGACCCAGTACTTC
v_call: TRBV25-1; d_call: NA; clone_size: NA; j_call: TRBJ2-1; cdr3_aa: CASSEFKGGETQFF; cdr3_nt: TGTGCCAGCAGTGAATTTAAAGGGGGAGAGACCCAGTTCTTC
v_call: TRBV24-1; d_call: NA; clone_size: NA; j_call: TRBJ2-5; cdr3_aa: CATSDLPAGQETQYF; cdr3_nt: TGTGCCACCAGTGATTTGCCAGCCGGACAAGAGACCCAGTACTTC
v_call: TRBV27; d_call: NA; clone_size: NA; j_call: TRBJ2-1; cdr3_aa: CASSLFGTRDSYNEQFF; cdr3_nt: TGTGCCAGCAGTTTATTCGGGACAAGGGACTCCTACAATGAGCAGTTCTTC
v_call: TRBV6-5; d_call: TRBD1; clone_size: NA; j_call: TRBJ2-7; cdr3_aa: CASSYSTTGTTYEQYF; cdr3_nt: TGTGCCAGCAGTTACTCGACGACAGGGACCACCTACGAGCAGTACTTC
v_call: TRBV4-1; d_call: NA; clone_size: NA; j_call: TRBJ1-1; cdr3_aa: CASSQIQVSEAFF; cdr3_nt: TGCGCCAGCAGCCAAATCCAAGTTTCTGAAGCTTTCTTT
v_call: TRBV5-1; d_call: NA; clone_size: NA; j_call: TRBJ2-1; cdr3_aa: CASSLRGGETQFF; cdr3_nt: TGCGCCAGCAGCTTGAGAGGGGGAGAGACCCAGTTCTTC
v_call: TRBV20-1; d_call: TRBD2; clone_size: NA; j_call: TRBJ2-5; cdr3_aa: CSTPGGGKETQYF; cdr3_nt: TGCAGTACCCCTGGCGGGGGTAAAGAGACCCAGTACTTC
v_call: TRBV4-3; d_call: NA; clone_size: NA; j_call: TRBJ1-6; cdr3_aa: CASSRERGSPLHF; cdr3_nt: TGCGCCAGCAGCCGAGAGAGGGGTTCACCCCTCCACTTT
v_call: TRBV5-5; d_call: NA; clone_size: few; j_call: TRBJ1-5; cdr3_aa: CASSSDGTNQPQHF; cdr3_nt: TGTGCCAGCAGTTCGGACGGGACCAATCAGCCCCAGCATTTT
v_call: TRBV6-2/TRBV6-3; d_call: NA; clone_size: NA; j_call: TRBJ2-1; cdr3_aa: CASSRTARFEQFF; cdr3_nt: TGTGCCAGCAGCCGCACGGCCCGTTTTGAGCAGTTCTTC
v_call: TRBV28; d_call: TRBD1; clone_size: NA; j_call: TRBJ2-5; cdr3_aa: CATARGLGETQYF; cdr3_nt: TGTGCCACCGCGAGGGGGCTCGGGGAGACCCAGTACTTC
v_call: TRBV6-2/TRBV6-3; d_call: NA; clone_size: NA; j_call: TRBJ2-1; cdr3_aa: CASSYGRLSSYNEQFF; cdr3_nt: TGTGCCAGCAGTTACGGGCGCCTAAGCTCCTACAATGAGCAGTTCTTC
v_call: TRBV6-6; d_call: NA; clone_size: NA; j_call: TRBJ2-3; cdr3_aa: CASSYFSTQGAKGTQYF; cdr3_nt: TGTGCCAGCAGTTACTTCTCCACGCAGGGAGCAAAGGGTACGCAGTATTTT
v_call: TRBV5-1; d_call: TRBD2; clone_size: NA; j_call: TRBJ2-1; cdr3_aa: CASSLAVNGLAYNEQFF; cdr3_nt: TGCGCCAGCAGCTTGGCTGTAAACGGACTAGCGTACAATGAGCAGTTCTTC
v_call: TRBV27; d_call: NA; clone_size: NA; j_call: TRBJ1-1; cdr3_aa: CASSLLPGRGNTEAFF; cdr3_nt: TGTGCCAGCAGTCTCCTTCCCGGCCGGGGGAACACTGAAGCTTTCTTT
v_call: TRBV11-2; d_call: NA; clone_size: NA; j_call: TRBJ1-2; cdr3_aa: CASSYKTGTAAGGYTF; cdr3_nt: TGTGCCAGCAGCTATAAAACCGGGACTGCTGCGGGGGGCTACACCTTC
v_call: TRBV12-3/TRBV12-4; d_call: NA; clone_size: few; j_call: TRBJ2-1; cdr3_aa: CASSFLGQGTNEQFF; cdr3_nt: TGTGCCAGCAGTTTTTTAGGCCAGGGGACAAATGAGCAGTTCTTC
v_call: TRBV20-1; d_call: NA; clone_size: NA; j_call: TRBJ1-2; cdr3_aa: CSASEHTF; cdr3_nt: TGCAGTGCTAGCGAGCACACCTTC
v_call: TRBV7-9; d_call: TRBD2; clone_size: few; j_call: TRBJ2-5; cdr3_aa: CASSRRTSGQETQYF; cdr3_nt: TGTGCCAGCAGCCGGAGGACTAGCGGTCAAGAGACCCAGTACTTC
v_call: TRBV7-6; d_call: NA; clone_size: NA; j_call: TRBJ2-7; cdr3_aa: CASSLGGRTLRYEQYF; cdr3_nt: TGTGCCAGCAGCTTAGGGGGCAGGACCCTTAGATACGAGCAGTACTTC
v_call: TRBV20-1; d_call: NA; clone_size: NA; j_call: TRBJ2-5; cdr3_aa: CSARDNGADWEQYF; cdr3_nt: TGCAGTGCTAGAGATAACGGAGCGGATTGGGAGCAGTACTTC
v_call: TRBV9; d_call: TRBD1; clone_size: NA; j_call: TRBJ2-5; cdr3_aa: CASSPTGFLPETQYF; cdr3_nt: TGTGCCAGCAGCCCGACAGGGTTTTTACCTGAGACCCAGTACTTC
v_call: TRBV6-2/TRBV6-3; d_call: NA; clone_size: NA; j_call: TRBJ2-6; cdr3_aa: CASSSDQTHVSGANVLTF; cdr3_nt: TGTGCCAGCAGCTCGGATCAGACACACGTCTCTGGGGCCAACGTCCTGACTTTC
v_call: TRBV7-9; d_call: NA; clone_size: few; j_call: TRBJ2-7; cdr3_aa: CASSLATEYYEQYF; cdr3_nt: TGTGCCAGCAGCTTAGCGACAGAGTACTACGAGCAGTACTTC
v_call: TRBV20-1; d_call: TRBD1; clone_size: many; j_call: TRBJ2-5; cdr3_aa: CSASRIKGTEETQYF; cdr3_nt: TGCAGTGCTAGCCGCATCAAAGGGACAGAGGAGACCCAGTACTTC
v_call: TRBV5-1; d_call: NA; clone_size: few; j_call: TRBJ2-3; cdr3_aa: CASSSDSGEADTQYF; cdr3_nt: TGCGCCAGCAGCTCCGACAGTGGGGAGGCAGATACGCAGTATTTT
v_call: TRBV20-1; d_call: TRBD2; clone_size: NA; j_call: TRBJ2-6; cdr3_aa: CSASLVVGGGVLSGANVLTF; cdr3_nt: TGCAGTGCTAGTTTGGTTGTAGGTGGGGGGGTTCTCTCTGGGGCCAACGTCCTGACTTTC
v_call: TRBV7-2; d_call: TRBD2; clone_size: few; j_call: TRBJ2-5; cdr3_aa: CASSLGLGGFGETQYF; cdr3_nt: TGTGCCAGCAGCTTAGGTCTCGGGGGGTTCGGAGAGACCCAGTACTTC
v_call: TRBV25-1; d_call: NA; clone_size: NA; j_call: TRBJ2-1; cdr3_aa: CATTRGNEQFF; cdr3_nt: TGTGCCACCACACGAGGCAATGAGCAGTTCTTC
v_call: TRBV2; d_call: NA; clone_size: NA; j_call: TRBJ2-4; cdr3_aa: CASSDFREDIQYF; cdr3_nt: TGTGCCAGCAGTGATTTCAGGGAGGACATTCAGTACTTC
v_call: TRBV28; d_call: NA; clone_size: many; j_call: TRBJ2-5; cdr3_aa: CASSLASIQETQYF; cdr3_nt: TGTGCCAGCAGTTTAGCCAGTATCCAAGAGACCCAGTACTTC
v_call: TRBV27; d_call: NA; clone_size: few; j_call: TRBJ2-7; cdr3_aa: CASSLTQTEFTYEQYF; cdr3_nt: TGTGCCAGCAGCCTCACGCAGACGGAGTTCACCTACGAGCAGTACTTC
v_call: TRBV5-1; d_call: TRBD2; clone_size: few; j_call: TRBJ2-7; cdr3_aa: CASSPTSGVQVVEQYF; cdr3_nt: TGCGCCAGCAGCCCGACTAGCGGGGTTCAAGTGGTAGAGCAGTACTTC
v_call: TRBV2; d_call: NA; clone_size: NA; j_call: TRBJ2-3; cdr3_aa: CASSEVGATQYF; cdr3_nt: TGTGCCAGCAGTGAAGTCGGAGCTACGCAGTATTTT
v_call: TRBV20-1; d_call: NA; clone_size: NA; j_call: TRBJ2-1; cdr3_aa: CSAPGDRHAYNEQFF; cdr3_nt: TGCAGTGCTCCAGGCGACAGGCACGCCTACAATGAGCAGTTCTTC
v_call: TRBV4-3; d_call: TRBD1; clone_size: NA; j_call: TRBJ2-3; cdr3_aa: CASSLGTGGSLTDTQYF; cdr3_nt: TGCGCCAGCAGCCTAGGGACAGGGGGCAGTCTCACAGATACGCAGTATTTT